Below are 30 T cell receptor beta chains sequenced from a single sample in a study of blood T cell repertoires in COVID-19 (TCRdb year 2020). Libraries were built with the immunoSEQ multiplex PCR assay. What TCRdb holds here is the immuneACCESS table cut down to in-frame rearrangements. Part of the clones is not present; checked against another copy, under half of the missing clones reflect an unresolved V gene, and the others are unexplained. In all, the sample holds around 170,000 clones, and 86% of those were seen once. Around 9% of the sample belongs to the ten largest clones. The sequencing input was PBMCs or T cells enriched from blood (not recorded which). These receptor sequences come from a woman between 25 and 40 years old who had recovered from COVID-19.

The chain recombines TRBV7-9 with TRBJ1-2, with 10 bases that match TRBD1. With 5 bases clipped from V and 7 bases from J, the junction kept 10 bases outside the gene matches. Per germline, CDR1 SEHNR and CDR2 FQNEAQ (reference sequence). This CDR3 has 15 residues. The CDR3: CASSNPGQGSSGYTF. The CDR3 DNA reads TGTGCCAGCAGCAACCCGGGACAGGGGAGCAGTGGCTACACCTTC.

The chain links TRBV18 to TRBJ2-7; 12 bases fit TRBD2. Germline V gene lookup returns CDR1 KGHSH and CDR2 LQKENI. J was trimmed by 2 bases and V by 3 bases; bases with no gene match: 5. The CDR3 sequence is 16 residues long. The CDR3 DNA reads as TGTGCCAGCTCACCCTCTAGCGGGAGGGCCCCCTACGAGCAGTACTTC. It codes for CASSPSSGRAPYEQYF.

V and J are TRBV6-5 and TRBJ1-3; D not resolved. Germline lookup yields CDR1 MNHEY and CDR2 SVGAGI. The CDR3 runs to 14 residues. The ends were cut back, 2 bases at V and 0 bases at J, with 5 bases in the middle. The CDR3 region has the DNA TGTGCCAGCAGTTACCAGTACTCTGGAAACACCATATATTTT. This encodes CASSYQYSGNTIYF.

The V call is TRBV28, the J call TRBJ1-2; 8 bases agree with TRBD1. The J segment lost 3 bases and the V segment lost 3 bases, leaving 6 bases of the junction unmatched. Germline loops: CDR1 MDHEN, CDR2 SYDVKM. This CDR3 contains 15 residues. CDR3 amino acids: CASSFRDRSHYGYTF. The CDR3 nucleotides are TGTGCCAGCAGTTTTCGGGACAGGAGCCACTATGGCTACACCTTC.

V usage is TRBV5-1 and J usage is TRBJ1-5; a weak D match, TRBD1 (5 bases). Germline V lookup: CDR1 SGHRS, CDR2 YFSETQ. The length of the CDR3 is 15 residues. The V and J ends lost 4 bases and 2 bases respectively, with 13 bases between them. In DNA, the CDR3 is TGCGCCAGCAGCCCCTCGGGAGGGGGCAATCAGCCCCAGCATTTT. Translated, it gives CASSPSGGGNQPQHF.

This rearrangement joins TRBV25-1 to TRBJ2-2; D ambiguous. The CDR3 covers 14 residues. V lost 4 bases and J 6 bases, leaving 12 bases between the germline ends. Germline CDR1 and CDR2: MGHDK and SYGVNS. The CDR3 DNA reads TGTGCCAGCAGTGCCCTAGTCGGGTCCGGGGAGCTGTTTTTT. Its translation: CASSALVGSGELFF.

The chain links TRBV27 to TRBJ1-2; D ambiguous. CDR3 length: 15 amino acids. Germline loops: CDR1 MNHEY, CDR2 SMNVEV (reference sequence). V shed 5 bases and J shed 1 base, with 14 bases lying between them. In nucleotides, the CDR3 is TGTGCCAGCAGTCCAACTTGGGAGCATAACTATGGCTACACCTTC. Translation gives CASSPTWEHNYGYTF.

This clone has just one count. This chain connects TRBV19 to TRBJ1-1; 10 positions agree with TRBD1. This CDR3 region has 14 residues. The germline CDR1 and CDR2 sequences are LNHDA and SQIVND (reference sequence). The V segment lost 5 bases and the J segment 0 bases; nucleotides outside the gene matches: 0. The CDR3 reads CASSGTGVNTEAFF. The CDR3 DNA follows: TGTGCCAGTAGTGGGACAGGGGTGAACACTGAAGCTTTCTTT.

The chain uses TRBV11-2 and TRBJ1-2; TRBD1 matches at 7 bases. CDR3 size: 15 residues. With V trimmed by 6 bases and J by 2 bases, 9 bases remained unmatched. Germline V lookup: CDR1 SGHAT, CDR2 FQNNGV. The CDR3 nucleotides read TGTGCCAGCAGTCCACGGACAGGCCAGAACTATGGCTACACCTTC. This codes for CASSPRTGQNYGYTF.

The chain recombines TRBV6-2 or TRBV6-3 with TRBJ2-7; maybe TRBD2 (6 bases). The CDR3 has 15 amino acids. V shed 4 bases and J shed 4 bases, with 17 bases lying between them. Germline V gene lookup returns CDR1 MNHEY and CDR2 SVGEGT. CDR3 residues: CASSSLGLELYEQYF. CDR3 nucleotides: TGTGCCAGCAGTTCCCTGGGACTGGAACTTTACGAGCAGTACTTC.

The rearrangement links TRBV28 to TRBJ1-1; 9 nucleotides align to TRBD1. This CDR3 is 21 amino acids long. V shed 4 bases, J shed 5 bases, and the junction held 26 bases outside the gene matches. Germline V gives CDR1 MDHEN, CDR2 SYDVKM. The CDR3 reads CASSSRWPGRRQGVVVTEAFF. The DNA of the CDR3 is TGTGCCAGCAGTTCACGTTGGCCGGGGAGGAGACAGGGGGTGGTGGTAACTGAAGCTTTCTTT.

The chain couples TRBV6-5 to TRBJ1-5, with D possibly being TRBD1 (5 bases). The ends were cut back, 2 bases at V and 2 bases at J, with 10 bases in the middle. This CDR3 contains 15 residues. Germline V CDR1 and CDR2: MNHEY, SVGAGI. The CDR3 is CASSYGGGGNQPQHF. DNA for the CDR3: TGTGCCAGCAGTTACGGGGGAGGTGGCAATCAGCCCCAGCATTTT.

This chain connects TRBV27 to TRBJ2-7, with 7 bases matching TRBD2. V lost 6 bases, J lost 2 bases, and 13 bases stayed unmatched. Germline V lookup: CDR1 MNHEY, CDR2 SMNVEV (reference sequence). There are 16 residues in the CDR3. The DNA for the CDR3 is TGTGCCAGCAGACTAAAAGAGCGGGAAGGAACCTACGAGCAGTACTTC. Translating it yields CASRLKEREGTYEQYF.

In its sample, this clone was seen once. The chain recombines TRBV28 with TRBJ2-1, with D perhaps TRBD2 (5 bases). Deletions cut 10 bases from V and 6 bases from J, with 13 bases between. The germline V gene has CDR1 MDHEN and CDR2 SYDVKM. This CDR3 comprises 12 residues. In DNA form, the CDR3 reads TGTGCCACCGAAAAAACTAGCAATGAGCAGTTCTTC. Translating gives CATEKTSNEQFF. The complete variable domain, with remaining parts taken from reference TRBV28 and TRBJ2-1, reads DVKVTQSSRYLVKRTGEKVFLECVQDMDHENMFWYRQDPGLGLRLIYFSYDVKMKEKGDIPEGYSVSREKKERFSLILESASTNQTSMYLCATEKTSNEQFFGPGTRLTVL.

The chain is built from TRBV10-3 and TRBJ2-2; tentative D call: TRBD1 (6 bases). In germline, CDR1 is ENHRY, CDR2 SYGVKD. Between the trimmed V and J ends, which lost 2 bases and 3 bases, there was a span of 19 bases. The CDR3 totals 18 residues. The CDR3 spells CAISEGVRGWLDTGELFF. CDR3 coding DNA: TGTGCCATCAGTGAGGGGGTCAGGGGTTGGTTGGACACCGGGGAGCTGTTTTTT.

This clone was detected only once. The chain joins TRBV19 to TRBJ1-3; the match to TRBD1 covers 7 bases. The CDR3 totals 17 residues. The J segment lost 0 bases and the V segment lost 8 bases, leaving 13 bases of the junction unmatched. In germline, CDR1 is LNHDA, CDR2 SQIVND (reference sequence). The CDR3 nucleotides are TGTGCCAGTGGCCTCACAGGGGCTCCGAGCTCTGGAAACACCATATATTTT. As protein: CASGLTGAPSSGNTIYF.

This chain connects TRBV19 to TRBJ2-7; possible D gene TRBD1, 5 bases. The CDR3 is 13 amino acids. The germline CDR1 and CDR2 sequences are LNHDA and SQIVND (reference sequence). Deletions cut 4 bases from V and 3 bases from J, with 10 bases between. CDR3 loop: CASSRQIGYEQYF. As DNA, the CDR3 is TGTGCCAGTAGTAGACAGATCGGCTACGAGCAGTACTTC.

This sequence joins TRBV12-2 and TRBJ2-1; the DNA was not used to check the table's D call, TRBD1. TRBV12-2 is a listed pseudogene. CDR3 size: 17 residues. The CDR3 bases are TGTGCAAGTCGCTTAAAAGTAGACAGGGACGGCGTCAATGAGCAGTTCTTC. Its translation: CASRLKVDRDGVNEQFF.

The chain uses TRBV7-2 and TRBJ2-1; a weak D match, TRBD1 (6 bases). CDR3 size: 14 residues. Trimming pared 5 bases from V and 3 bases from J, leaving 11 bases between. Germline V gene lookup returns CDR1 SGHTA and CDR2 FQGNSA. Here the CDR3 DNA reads TGTGCCAGCAGCACCCCGGACAGCTACAATGAGCAGTTCTTC. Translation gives CASSTPDSYNEQFF.

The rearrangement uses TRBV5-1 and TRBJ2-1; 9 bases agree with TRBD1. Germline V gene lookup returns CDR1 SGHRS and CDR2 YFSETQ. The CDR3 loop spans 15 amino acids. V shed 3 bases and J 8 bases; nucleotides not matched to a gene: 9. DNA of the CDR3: TGCGCCAGCAGCTCCGGGACAGGGACCGGAGATGAGCAGTTCTTC. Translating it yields CASSSGTGTGDEQFF.

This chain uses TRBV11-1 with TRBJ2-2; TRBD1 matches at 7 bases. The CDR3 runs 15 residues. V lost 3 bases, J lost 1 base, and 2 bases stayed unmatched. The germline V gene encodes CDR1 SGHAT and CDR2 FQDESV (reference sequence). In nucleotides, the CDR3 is TGTGCCAGCAGCTTGGGACAGTGGAACACCGGGGAGCTGTTTTTT. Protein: CASSLGQWNTGELFF.

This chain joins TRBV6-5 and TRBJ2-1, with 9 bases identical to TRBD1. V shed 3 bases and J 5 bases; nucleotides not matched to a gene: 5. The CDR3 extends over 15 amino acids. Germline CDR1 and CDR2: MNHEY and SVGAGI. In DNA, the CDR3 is TGTGCCAGCAGTTATTTGGGACAGGGTCACAATGAGCAGTTCTTC. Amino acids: CASSYLGQGHNEQFF.

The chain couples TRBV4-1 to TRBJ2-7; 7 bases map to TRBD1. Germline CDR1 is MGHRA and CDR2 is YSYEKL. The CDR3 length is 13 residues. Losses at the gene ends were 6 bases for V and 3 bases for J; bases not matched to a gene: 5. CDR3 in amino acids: CASRRTGDYEQYF. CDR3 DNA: TGCGCCAGCAGACGGACAGGTGACTACGAGCAGTACTTC.

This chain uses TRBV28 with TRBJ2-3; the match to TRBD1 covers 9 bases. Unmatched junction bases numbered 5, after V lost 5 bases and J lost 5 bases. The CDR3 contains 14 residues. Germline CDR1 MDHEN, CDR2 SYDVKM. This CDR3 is CASSAPGQGDTQYF. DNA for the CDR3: TGTGCCAGCAGTGCGCCGGGACAGGGAGATACGCAGTATTTT.

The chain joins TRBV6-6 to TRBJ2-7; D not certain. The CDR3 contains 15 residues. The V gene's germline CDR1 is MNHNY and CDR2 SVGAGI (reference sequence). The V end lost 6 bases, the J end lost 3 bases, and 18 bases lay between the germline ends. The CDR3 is CASRIDKTSLYEQYF. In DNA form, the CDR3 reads TGTGCCAGCAGAATTGACAAGACAAGCCTCTACGAGCAGTACTTC.

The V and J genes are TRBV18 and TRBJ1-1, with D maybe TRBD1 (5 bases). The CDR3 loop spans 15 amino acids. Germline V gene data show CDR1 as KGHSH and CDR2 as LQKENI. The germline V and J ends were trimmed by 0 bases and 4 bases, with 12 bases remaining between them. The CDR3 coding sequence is TGTGCCAGCTCACCACCGGGTAGGGGTGCCACTGAAGCTTTCTTT. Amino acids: CASSPPGRGATEAFF.

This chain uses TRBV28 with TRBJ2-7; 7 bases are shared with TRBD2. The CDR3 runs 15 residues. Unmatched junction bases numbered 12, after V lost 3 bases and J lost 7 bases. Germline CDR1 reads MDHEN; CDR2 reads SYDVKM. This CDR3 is CASSLASGSGTEQYF. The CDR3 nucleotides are TGTGCCAGCAGTTTGGCTAGCGGAAGTGGGACGGAGCAGTACTTC.

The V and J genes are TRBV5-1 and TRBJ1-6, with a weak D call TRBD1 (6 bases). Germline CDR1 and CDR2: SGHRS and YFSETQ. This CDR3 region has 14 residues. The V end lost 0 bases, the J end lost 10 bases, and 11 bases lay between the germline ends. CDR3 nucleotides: TGCGCCAGCAGCTTGGAAGGGGGGGACTCACCCCTCCACTTT. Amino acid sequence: CASSLEGGDSPLHF.

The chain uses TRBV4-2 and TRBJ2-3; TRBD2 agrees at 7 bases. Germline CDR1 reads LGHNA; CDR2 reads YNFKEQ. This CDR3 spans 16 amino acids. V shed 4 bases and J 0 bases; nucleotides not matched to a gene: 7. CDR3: CASSPKLAFSTDTQYF. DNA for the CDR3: TGTGCCAGCAGCCCGAAACTAGCGTTCAGCACAGATACGCAGTATTTT.

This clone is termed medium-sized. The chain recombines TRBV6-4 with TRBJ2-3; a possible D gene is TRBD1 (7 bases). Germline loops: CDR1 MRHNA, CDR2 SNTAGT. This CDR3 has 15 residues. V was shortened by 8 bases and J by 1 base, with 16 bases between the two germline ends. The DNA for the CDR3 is TGTGCCAGCGGGCCTAGCAGGGGGGGCACAGATACGCAGTATTTT. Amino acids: CASGPSRGGTDTQYF.